This TCR beta chain was identified during a study of cytomegalovirus exposure and HLA in healthy donors. The germline V and J ends were trimmed by 0 bases and 2 bases, with 6 bases remaining between them. Germline V gene data show CDR1 as LNHNV and CDR2 as YYDKDF (reference sequence). This CDR3 is built from 14 residues. PCR involved 60 Vbeta and 13 Jbeta primers. The protocol was immunoSEQ multiplex PCR, while the TCRdb copy is restricted to in-frame clones and leaves out a portion. The sample holds 75,000 to 100,000 clones, 60% to 75% seen once. This receptor was obtained from a man aged 55-75 years in good health and CMV-seronegative. This chain links TRBV15 with TRBJ2-3; no clear D gene. Sequenced input: PBMCs. CDR3 protein: CATSRDQNTDTQYF. The CDR3 DNA reads as TGTGCCACCAGCAGAGACCAGAACACAGATACGCAGTATTTT. The full variable domain, rest sourced from reference TRBV15 and TRBJ2-3, is DAMVIQNPRYQVTQFGKPVTLSCSQTLNHNVMYWYQQKSSQAPKLLFHYYDKDFNNEADTPDNFQSRRPNTSFCFLDIRSPGLGDTAMYLCATSRDQNTDTQYFGPGTRLTVL.